The clone carrying this T cell receptor beta chain was seen many times. Its antigen is undetermined. The data were taken from a study of T cell responses to AZD1222 COVID-19 vaccine. Study-wide background: Pooled in the analysis were second doses at about 4 or about 12 weeks.

Study observations and caveats: Spike-spanning, vaccine-associated CD4 TCRs were dominant at 160-218 and 743-854. Most donors were white British, females outnumbered males, and clonal diversity was possibly underestimated. None of the repertoires were sampled until the peak T cell response had passed.

Measured with immunoSEQ multiplex PCR; TCRdb has only the in-frame clones, and not every one. The data hold roughly 100,000 clones, with 93% observed a single time. Deletions cut 6 bases from V and 7 bases from J, with 13 bases between. Germline assignment: CDR1 SGHVS and CDR2 FQNEAQ. The length of the CDR3 is 13 residues. The clonotype comes from an adult in good health. The chain recombines TRBV7-8 with TRBJ2-1; a weak D match, TRBD1 (6 bases). The sequences come from peripheral blood, collected on day 0 of AZD1222 vaccination. CDR3 sequence reads: CASSLGQGNEQFF. In nucleotides, the CDR3 is TGTGCCAGCAGTCTCGGGCAGGGGAATGAGCAGTTCTTC. The full variable domain, in which reference TRBV7-8 and TRBJ2-1 provide the parts outside the CDR3, is GAGVSQSPRYKVAKRGQDVALRCDPISGHVSLFWYQQALGQGPEFLTYFQNEAQLDKSGLPSDRFFAERPEGSVSTLKIQRTQQEDSAVYLCASSLGQGNEQFFGPGTRLTVL.